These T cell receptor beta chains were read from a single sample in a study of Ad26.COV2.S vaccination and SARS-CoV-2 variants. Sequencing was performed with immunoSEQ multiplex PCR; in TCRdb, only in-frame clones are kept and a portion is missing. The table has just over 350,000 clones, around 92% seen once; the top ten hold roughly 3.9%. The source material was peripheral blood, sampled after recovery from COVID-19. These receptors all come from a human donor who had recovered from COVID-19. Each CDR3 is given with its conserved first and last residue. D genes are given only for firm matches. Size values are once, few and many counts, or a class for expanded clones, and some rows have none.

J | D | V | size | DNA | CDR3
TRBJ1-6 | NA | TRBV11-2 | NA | TGTGCCAGCAGCTTTACAGGAGGCGCCTCTAATTCACCCCTCCACTTT | CASSFTGGASNSPLHF
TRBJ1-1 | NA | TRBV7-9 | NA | TGTGCCAGCAGCCCCCCCCGGGGGACGGGCACTGAAGCTTTCTTT | CASSPPRGTGTEAFF
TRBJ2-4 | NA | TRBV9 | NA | TGTGCCAGCTCCGGTGCCAAAAACATTCAGTACTTC | CASSGAKNIQYF
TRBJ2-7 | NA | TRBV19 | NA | TGTGCCAGTAGTATAGATCATCCTAGGGCCGAGCAGTACTTC | CASSIDHPRAEQYF
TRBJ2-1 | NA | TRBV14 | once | TGTGCCAGCAGCCGACCAGGGGCAGGTAGACACAATGAGCAGTTCTTC | CASSRPGAGRHNEQFF
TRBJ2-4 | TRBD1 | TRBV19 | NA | TGTGCCAGTAGTCTTACAGGGGGGCGGAGAGGGGACATTCAGTACTTC | CASSLTGGRRGDIQYF
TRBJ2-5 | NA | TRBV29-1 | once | TGCAGCGTTGTTCGGGGTCCCCTCGAGACCCAGTACTTC | CSVVRGPLETQYF
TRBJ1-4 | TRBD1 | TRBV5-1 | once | TGCGCCAGCAGCCGAGACCCCGGGACAGGACATGTAAGAACCTCGACTAATGAAAAACTGTTTTTT | CASSRDPGTGHVRTSTNEKLFF
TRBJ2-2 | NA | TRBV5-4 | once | TGTGCCAGCAGCTTAGAGGGTTACACCGGGGAGCTGTTTTTT | CASSLEGYTGELFF
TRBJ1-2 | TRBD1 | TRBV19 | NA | TGTGCCAGTAGTTCGGACAGGGCTGATGGCTACACCTTC | CASSSDRADGYTF
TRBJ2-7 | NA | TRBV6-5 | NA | TGTGCCAGCAGCACACCGGGCCAAGGCCCCTACGAGCAGTACTTC | CASSTPGQGPYEQYF
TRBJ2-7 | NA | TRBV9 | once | TGTGCCAGCAGCGGGGGGGACAGCGATAGCGAGCAGTACTTC | CASSGGDSDSEQYF
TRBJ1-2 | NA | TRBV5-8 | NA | TGTGCCAGCAGCTTAGGACATTATGGCTACACCTTC | CASSLGHYGYTF
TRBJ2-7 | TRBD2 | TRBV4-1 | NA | TGCGCCAGCAGCCAAGATCCTAGCGGGGGGGCGCAGATCTACGAGCAGTACTTC | CASSQDPSGGAQIYEQYF
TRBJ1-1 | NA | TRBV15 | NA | TGTGCCACCAGCAGAGAACAGGTGAACACTGAAGCTTTCTTT | CATSREQVNTEAFF
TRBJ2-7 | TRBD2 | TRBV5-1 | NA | TGCGCCAGCAGCCCTTGGACTAGCGGCGAGCAGTACTTC | CASSPWTSGEQYF
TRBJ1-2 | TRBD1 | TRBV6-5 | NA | TGTGCCAGCAGTCCGGGACAGGGGCGAGGCTACACCTTC | CASSPGQGRGYTF
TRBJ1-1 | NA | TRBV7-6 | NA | TGTGCCAGTCCCAGGGAGGGAGCTTTCTTT | CASPREGAFF
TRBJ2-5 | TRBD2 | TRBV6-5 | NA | TGTGCCAGCAGTTACTCTGGTAGCGGGGGGGTTGAGACCCAGTACTTC | CASSYSGSGGVETQYF
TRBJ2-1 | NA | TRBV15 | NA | TGTGCCACCAGCAGGGTGGGGCCCTACAATGAGCAGTTCTTC | CATSRVGPYNEQFF
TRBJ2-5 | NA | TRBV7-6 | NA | TGTGCCAGCAGCCTAACCCACGGGTCTCAAGAGACCCAGTACTTC | CASSLTHGSQETQYF
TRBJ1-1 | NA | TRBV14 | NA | TGTGCCAGCAGCCAAAGCCCAGGGTTGAACACTGAAGCTTTCTTT | CASSQSPGLNTEAFF
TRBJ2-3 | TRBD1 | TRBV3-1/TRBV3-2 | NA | TGTGCCAGCAGCCAGGGACAGGGACCAGATACGCAGTATTTT | CASSQGQGPDTQYF
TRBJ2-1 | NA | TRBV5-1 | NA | TGCGCCAGCAGCTTGGGACAGGAATACAATGAGCAGTTCTTC | CASSLGQEYNEQFF
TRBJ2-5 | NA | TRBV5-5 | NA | TGTGCCAGCAGCCCCTTGCGGGTGGGGGGGCTTCAAGAGACCCAGTACTTC | CASSPLRVGGLQETQYF
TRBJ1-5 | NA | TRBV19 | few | TGTGCCTCATCCGGGGGGGCCTACAATCAGCCCCAGCATTTT | CASSGGAYNQPQHF
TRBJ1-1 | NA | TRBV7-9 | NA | TGTGCCAGCAGCTTAGACTCCCAGAACACTGAAGCTTTCTTT | CASSLDSQNTEAFF
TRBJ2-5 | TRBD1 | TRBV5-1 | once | TGCGCCAGCAGCTCACTACAGGGGGCGCGGGAGACCCAGTACTTC | CASSSLQGARETQYF
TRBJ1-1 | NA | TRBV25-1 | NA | TGTGCCAGCAGTGCGTTGGGCGCGGGGACTGAAGCTTTCTTT | CASSALGAGTEAFF
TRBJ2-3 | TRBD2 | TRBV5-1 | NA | TGCGCCAGCAGTCCCCGGTTAGAGGGACTAGCGGCCCGAGATACGCAGTATTTT | CASSPRLEGLAARDTQYF
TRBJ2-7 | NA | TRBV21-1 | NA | TGTGCCAGAAGAGTCAGCTCCTACGAGCAGTACTTC | CARRVSSYEQYF
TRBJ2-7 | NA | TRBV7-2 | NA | TGTGCCAGCAGCTTAGAGACAGATCCTTTCTACGAGCAGTACTTC | CASSLETDPFYEQYF
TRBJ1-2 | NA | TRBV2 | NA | TGTGCCAGCAATAGACAGGCCCGCTCAGCATATGGCTACACCTTC | CASNRQARSAYGYTF
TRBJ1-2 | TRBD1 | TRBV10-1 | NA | TGCGCCAGCAGCTACAGGGGAGCCTATGGCTACACCTTC | CASSYRGAYGYTF
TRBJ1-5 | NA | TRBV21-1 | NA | TGTGCCAGCAGCAGGACAGGGGGGAATCAGCCCCAGCATTTT | CASSRTGGNQPQHF
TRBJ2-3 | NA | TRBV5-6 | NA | TGTGCCAGCAGCTTGGGCGCAGGGCTAGATACGCAGTATTTT | CASSLGAGLDTQYF
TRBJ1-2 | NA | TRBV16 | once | TGTGCCAGCACCGGGGACGCCTACTATGGCTACACCTTC | CASTGDAYYGYTF
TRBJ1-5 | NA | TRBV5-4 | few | TGTGCCAGCAGCCAAGAAGGGGGGCTCAATCAGCCCCAGCATTTT | CASSQEGGLNQPQHF
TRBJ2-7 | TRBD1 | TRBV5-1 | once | TGCGCCAGCAGCTTAGGACAGGGAGGCTACGAGCAGTACTTC | CASSLGQGGYEQYF
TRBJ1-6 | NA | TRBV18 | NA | TGTGCCAGCTCACCACTTCAACAGGGACCCCCACATAATTCACCCCTCCACTTT | CASSPLQQGPPHNSPLHF
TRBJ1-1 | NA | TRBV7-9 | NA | TGTGCCAGCAGCCTGACGGGACTTGGGGAAGCTTTCTTT | CASSLTGLGEAFF
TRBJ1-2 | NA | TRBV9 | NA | TGTGCCAGCAGCGTAGGGTCTGGCTACACCTTC | CASSVGSGYTF
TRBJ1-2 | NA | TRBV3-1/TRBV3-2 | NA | TGTGCCAGCAGCCAACGGCCACAGGGAGATGGCTACACCTTC | CASSQRPQGDGYTF
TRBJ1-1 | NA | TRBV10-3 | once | TGTGCCATCAGTGAGTCGAGCAGGAACACTGAAGCTTTCTTT | CAISESSRNTEAFF
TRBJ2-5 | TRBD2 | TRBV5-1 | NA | TGCGCCAGCAGCTTGACTAGCGGGGTATCCCAAGAGACCCAGTACTTC | CASSLTSGVSQETQYF
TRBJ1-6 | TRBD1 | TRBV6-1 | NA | TGTGCCAGCAGTGATACAGGGGGCTCCTATAATTCACCCCTCCACTTT | CASSDTGGSYNSPLHF
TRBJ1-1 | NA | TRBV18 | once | TGTGCCAGCTCACCGGATCTGAACACTGAAGCTTTCTTT | CASSPDLNTEAFF
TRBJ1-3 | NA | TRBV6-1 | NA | TGTGCCAGCAGTGAACATACAGTCTCTGGAAACACCATATATTTT | CASSEHTVSGNTIYF
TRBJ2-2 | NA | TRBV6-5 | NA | TGTGCCAGCAGTTACTATGTCGGTTCGAACACCGGGGAGCTGTTTTTT | CASSYYVGSNTGELFF
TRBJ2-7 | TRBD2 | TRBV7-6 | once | TGTGCCAGCAGCTTAGAGCTAGCGGGGGCTTACGAGCAGTACTTC | CASSLELAGAYEQYF
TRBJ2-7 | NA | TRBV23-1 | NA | TGCGCCAGCAGTCATCAGACAGGACACGTCTCCTACGAGCAGTACTTC | CASSHQTGHVSYEQYF
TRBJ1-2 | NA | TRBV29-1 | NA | TGCAGCGCCGGAGGGAATGGCTACACCTTC | CSAGGNGYTF
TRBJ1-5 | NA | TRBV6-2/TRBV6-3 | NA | TGTGCCAGCAGTGCTTCGAACTATCAGCCCCAGCATTTT | CASSASNYQPQHF
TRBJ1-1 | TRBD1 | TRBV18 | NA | TGTGCCAGCTCAACCGACAGGGAATTTGGAGCTTTCTTT | CASSTDREFGAFF
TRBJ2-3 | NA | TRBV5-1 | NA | TGCGCCAGCACCCTATACGGTACGCAGTATTTT | CASTLYGTQYF
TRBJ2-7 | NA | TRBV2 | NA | TGTGCCAGCAAGAATGGGCCATACGAGCAGTACTTC | CASKNGPYEQYF
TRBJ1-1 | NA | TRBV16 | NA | TGTGCCAGCAGCCAATTTGTGTGGGCTGAAGCTTTCTTT | CASSQFVWAEAFF
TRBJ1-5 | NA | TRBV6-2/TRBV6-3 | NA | TGTGCCAGCAGTTACGGGGCTGACAGTGTTTATAGCAATCAGCCCCAGCATTTT | CASSYGADSVYSNQPQHF
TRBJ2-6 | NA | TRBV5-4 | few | TGTGCCAGCAGCTTGGGACAGCCATCTGGGGCCAACGTCCTGACTTTC | CASSLGQPSGANVLTF